The present TCR beta chain was sequenced within a study of cytotoxic CD8 clonotypes in ibrutinib-treated CLL. With cryopreserved PBMCs as the source, around 1.9 micrograms of genomic DNA went to TCR beta libraries. Profiled with immunoSEQ multiplex PCR; TCRdb holds only in-frame clones, not every one. The sample lists approximately 280,000 clones; approximately 76% were seen once. Trimming took 7 bases from V and 0 from J, leaving 10 bases between them. The germline gives CDR1 SNHLY, CDR2 FYNNEI. This CDR3 is 14 amino acids long. This clonotype was sampled from a human donor with chronic lymphocytic leukemia. Material: PBMCs, obtained at disease progression, from a patient treated with ibrutinib. The chain employs TRBV2 and TRBJ1-5; D gene unclear. CDR3: CASTGDTSNQPQHF. CDR3 in DNA: TGTGCCAGCACCGGAGACACTAGCAATCAGCCCCAGCATTTT.